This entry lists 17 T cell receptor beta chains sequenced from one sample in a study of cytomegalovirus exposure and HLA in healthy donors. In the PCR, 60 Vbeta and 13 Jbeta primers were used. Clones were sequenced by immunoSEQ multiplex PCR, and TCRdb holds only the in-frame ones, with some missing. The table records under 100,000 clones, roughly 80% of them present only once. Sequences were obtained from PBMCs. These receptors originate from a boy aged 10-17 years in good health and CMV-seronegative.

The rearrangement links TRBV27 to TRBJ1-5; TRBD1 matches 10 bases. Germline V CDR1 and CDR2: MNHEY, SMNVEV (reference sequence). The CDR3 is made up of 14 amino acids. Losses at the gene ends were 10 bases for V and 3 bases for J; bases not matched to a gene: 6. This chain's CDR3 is CATSDRGFNQPQHF. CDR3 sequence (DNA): TGTGCCACCTCGGACAGGGGGTTCAATCAGCCCCAGCATTTT.

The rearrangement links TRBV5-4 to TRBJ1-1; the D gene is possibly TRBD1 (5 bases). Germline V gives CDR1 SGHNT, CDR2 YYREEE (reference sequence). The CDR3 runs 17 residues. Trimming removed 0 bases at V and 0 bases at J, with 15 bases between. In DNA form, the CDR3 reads TGTGCCAGCAGCTTGGGGGCGGGGGTGGAAATGAACACTGAAGCTTTCTTT. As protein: CASSLGAGVEMNTEAFF.

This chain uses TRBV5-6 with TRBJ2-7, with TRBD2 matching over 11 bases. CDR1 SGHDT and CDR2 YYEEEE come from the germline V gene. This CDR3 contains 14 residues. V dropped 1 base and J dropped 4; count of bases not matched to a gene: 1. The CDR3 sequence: CASSLTSGSYEQYF. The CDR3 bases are TGTGCCAGCAGCTTGACTAGCGGGAGTTACGAGCAGTACTTC.

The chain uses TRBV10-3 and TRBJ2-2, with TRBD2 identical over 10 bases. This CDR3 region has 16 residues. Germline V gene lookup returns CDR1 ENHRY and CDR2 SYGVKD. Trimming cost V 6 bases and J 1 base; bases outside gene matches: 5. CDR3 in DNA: TGTGCCATCAGCAGACCTAGCGGGAGGAACACCGGGGAGCTGTTTTTT. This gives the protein CAISRPSGRNTGELFF.

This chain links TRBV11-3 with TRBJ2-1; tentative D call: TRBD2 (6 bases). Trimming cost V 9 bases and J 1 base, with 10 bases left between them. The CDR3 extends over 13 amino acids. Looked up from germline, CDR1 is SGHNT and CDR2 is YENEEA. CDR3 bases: TGTGCCAGTAGCGGAGAATCCTACAATGAGCAGTTCTTC. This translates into CASSGESYNEQFF.

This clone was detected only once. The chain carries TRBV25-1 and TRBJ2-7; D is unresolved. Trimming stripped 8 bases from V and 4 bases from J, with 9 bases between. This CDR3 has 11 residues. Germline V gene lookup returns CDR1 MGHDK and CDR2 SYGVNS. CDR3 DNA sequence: TGTGCCAGCTCTCCGGAGTACGAGCAGTACTTC. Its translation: CASSPEYEQYF.

The CDR3 loop reads CASTPRWGGEETQYF. In DNA, the CDR3 is TGTGCCAGCACCCCTCGGTGGGGAGGGGAAGAGACCCAGTACTTC. The V call is TRBV28, the J call TRBJ2-5, with 7 positions matching TRBD2. V lost 7 bases, J lost 3 bases, and 11 bases stayed unmatched. CDR1 is MDHEN and CDR2 is SYDVKM in the germline V gene. The CDR3 contains 15 residues. Looking up the rest from reference TRBV28 and TRBJ2-5 gives the full variable domain: DVKVTQSSRYLVKRTGEKVFLECVQDMDHENMFWYRQDPGLGLRLIYFSYDVKMKEKGDIPEGYSVSREKKERFSLILESASTNQTSMYLCASTPRWGGEETQYFGPGTRLLVL.

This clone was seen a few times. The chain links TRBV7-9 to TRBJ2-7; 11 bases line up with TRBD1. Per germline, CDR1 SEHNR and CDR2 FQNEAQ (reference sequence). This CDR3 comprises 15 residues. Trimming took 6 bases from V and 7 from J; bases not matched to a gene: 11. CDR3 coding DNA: TGTGCCAGCAGTTACGTCCGGGACAGGGGGGGGGAGCAGTACTTC. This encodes CASSYVRDRGGEQYF. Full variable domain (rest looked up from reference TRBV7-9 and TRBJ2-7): DTGVSQNPRHKITKRGQNVTFRCDPISEHNRLYWYRQTLGQGPEFLTYFQNEAQLEKSRLLSDRFSAERPKGSFSTLEIQRTEQGDSAMYLCASSYVRDRGGEQYFGPGTRLTVT.

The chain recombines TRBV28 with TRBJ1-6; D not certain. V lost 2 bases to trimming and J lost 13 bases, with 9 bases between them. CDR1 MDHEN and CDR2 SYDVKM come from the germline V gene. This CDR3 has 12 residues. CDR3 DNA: TGTGCCAGCAGTTTAGGACCGGGGCCCCTCCACTTT. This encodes CASSLGPGPLHF.

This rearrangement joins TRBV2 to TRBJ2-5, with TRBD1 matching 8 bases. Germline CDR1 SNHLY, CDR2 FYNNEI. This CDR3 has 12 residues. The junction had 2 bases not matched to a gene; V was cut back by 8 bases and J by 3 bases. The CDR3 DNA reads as TGTGCCAGCCACAGGGGGAAAGAGACCCAGTACTTC. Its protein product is CASHRGKETQYF.

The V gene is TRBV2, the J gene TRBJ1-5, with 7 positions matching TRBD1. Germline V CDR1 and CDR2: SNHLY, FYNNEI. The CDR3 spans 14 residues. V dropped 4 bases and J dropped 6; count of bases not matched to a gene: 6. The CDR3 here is CASSGQGPSQPQHF. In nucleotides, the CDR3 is TGTGCCAGCAGTGGACAGGGTCCGTCTCAGCCCCAGCATTTT. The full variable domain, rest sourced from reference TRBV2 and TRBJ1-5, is EPEVTQTPSHQVTQMGQEVILRCVPISNHLYFYWYRQILGQKVEFLVSFYNNEISEKSEIFDDQFSVERPDGSNFTLKIRSTKLEDSAMYFCASSGQGPSQPQHFGDGTRLSIL.

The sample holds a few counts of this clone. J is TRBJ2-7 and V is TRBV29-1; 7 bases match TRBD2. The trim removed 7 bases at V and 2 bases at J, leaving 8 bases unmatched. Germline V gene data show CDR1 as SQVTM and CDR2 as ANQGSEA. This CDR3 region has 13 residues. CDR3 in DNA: TGCAGCGCGCAGACTAGCCTTACCTACGAGCAGTACTTC. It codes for CSAQTSLTYEQYF.

CDR3 loop: CASSLAPAGDYYEQYF. The CDR3 DNA reads TGTGCCAGCAGCTTGGCCCCGGCCGGGGACTACTACGAGCAGTACTTC. This chain uses TRBV5-6 with TRBJ2-7, with 7 bases lining up with TRBD2. CDR3 length: 16 amino acids. V lost 0 bases to trimming and J lost 3 bases; unmatched junction nucleotides: 9. Germline-derived CDR1 and CDR2 are SGHDT and YYEEEE.

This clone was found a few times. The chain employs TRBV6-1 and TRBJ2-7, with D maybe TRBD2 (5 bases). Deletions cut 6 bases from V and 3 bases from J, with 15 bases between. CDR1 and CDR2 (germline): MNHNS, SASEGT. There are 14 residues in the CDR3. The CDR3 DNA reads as TGTGCCAGCAGCCATCGGACCGGGAACTACGAGCAGTACTTC. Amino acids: CASSHRTGNYEQYF.

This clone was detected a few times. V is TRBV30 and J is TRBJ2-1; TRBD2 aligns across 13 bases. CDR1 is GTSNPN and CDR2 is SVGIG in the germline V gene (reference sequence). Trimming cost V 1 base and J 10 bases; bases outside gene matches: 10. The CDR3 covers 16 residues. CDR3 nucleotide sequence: TGTGCCTGGAGTGCAAATCTGGGACTAGCGGGACGCGAGCAGTTCTTC. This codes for CAWSANLGLAGREQFF.

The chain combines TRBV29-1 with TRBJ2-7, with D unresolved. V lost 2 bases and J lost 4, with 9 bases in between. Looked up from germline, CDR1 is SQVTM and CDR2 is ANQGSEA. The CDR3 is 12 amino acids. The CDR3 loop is CSVETDEYEQYF. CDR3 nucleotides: TGCAGCGTTGAAACAGACGAGTACGAGCAGTACTTC.

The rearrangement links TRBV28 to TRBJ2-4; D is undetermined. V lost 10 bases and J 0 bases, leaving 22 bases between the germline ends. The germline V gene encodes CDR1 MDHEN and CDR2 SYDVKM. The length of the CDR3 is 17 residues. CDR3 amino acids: CATTQLYGTLAKNIQYF. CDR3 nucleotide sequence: TGTGCCACCACCCAACTATATGGAACCTTAGCCAAAAACATTCAGTACTTC.